This is a list of T cell receptor beta chains from one sample in a study of cytomegalovirus exposure and HLA in healthy donors. The data were produced by immunoSEQ multiplex PCR, yet TCRdb's version contains in-frame clones alone and is incomplete. The sample shows approximately 280,000 clones, about nine tenths of them seen only once. The sample was PBMCs. All receptors come from a man in his forties or fifties in good health and CMV-seropositive. CDR3s include the opening cysteine and the closing phenylalanine or tryptophan. D genes are given only for firm matches. For some rows the clone size is stated as once, few or many, or as a class when expanded; others skip it.

TRBJ2-7	NA	TRBV5-1	TRBD1	CASSLGRDRGLYEQYF	TGCGCCAGCAGCTTGGGGAGGGACAGGGGGCTCTACGAGCAGTACTTC
TRBJ1-1	few	TRBV15	NA	CATSLTRENTEAFF	TGTGCCACCAGCTTAACCAGGGAGAACACTGAAGCTTTCTTT
TRBJ1-1	few	TRBV19	NA	CASSQGLSLSTEAFF	TGTGCCAGTAGTCAAGGACTTTCTCTGAGCACTGAAGCTTTCTTT
TRBJ1-2	once	TRBV29-1	NA	CSVGSRGPHGYTF	TGCAGCGTTGGGAGCAGGGGTCCCCATGGCTACACCTTC
TRBJ2-7	few	TRBV6-4	NA	CASSDGASYEQYF	TGTGCCAGCAGTGACGGGGCCTCCTACGAGCAGTACTTC
TRBJ2-7	NA	TRBV20-1	TRBD1	CSVKTGVEQYF	TGCAGTGTAAAGACAGGGGTAGAGCAGTACTTC
TRBJ1-4	NA	TRBV6-1	TRBD1	CASSEALGQGNEKLFF	TGTGCCAGCAGTGAAGCGCTCGGACAGGGGAATGAAAAACTGTTTTTT
TRBJ2-6	NA	TRBV19	NA	CASSKPDTSGANVLTF	TGTGCCAGTAGTAAACCCGACACCTCTGGGGCCAACGTCCTGACTTTC
TRBJ2-2	NA	TRBV11-3	NA	CASSSVLAGELFF	TGTGCCAGCAGCTCAGTTTTAGCTGGGGAGCTGTTTTTT
TRBJ2-7	NA	TRBV7-8	TRBD1	CASSLQGASYEQYF	TGTGCCAGCAGCTTACAGGGGGCTTCCTACGAGCAGTACTTC
TRBJ2-5	NA	TRBV2	TRBD2	CASRASQTSGQETQYF	TGTGCCAGCAGGGCCTCTCAGACTAGCGGCCAGGAGACCCAGTACTTC
TRBJ2-7	NA	TRBV7-9	TRBD1	CASSFRVDRAYEQYF	TGTGCCAGCAGCTTTAGAGTGGACAGGGCCTACGAGCAGTACTTC
TRBJ2-2	NA	TRBV4-1	TRBD1	CASSGKPGQKSANTGELFF	TGCGCCAGCAGTGGGAAACCGGGACAGAAGTCCGCGAACACCGGGGAGCTGTTTTTT
TRBJ2-5	once	TRBV6-5	NA	CASSPGSPETQYF	TGTGCCAGCAGCCCCGGGAGCCCAGAGACCCAGTACTTC
TRBJ1-2	NA	TRBV11-1	NA	CASSLGQLEGYGYTF	TGTGCCAGCAGCCTCGGACAGCTGGAAGGATATGGCTACACCTTC
TRBJ2-5	NA	TRBV18	TRBD2	CASSPKTSRETQYF	TGTGCCAGCTCACCAAAGACTAGCAGGGAGACCCAGTACTTC
TRBJ1-6	NA	TRBV6-6	NA	CASRTGTHNSPLHF	TGTGCCAGCAGAACCGGGACACATAATTCACCCCTCCACTTT
TRBJ2-5	NA	TRBV7-8	TRBD2	CASSLGAGGETQYF	TGTGCCAGCAGCTTAGGAGCGGGAGGAGAGACCCAGTACTTC
TRBJ2-7	NA	TRBV19	TRBD2	CASSIGPGLPTDYEQYF	TGTGCCAGTAGTATAGGGCCGGGACTACCAACTGATTACGAGCAGTACTTC
TRBJ1-5	NA	TRBV2	NA	CASNFRPGEVVQPQHF	TGTGCCAGCAATTTCCGTCCAGGGGAAGTGGTTCAGCCCCAGCATTTT
TRBJ2-7	few	TRBV7-9	NA	CASSPTGSSEQYF	TGTGCCAGCAGTCCTACAGGGAGCTCCGAGCAGTACTTC
TRBJ2-2	once	TRBV11-3	TRBD1	CASSLFSGQGSTGELFF	TGTGCCAGCAGCTTATTTTCGGGACAGGGTTCGACCGGGGAGCTGTTTTTT
TRBJ2-1	NA	TRBV4-3	TRBD2	CASSPGLAGESSYNEQFF	TGCGCCAGCAGCCCGGGACTAGCGGGAGAAAGCTCCTACAATGAGCAGTTCTTC
TRBJ2-7	NA	TRBV28	NA	CASSEVGAGEQYF	TGTGCCAGCAGTGAGGTGGGGGCGGGCGAGCAGTACTTC
TRBJ2-3	NA	TRBV6-5	TRBD1	CASSFGTGDTDTQYF	TGTGCCAGCAGTTTCGGGACAGGGGACACAGATACGCAGTATTTT
TRBJ2-7	NA	TRBV7-3	TRBD2	CASSLTSGAAYEQYF	TGTGCCAGCAGCTTAACTAGCGGGGCAGCCTACGAGCAGTACTTC
TRBJ2-3	NA	TRBV28	NA	CASSSNKRRHTDTQYF	TGTGCCAGCAGTTCCAACAAGCGGAGACACACAGATACGCAGTATTTT
TRBJ1-4	NA	TRBV19	NA	CASRRTTSNEKLFF	TGTGCCAGTAGACGGACAACTTCTAATGAAAAACTGTTTTTT
TRBJ2-1	NA	TRBV7-3	TRBD2	CASSLLSGFYNEQFF	TGTGCCAGCAGCTTACTTAGCGGGTTCTACAATGAGCAGTTCTTC
TRBJ2-7	NA	TRBV4-1	TRBD2	CASSLTSGSVYEQYF	TGCGCCAGCAGCCTGACTAGCGGGAGTGTCTACGAGCAGTACTTC
TRBJ1-1	few	TRBV27	NA	CASSPRGGANTEAFF	TGTGCCAGCAGTCCACGAGGGGGGGCGAACACTGAAGCTTTCTTT
TRBJ2-1	NA	TRBV28	TRBD1	CASRGQNNEQFF	TGTGCCAGCCGGGGACAGAACAATGAGCAGTTCTTC
TRBJ2-1	NA	TRBV5-1	TRBD2	CASGPRPGGDEQFF	TGCGCCAGCGGTCCTCGGCCGGGAGGGGATGAGCAGTTCTTC
TRBJ2-7	few	TRBV4-1	TRBD2	CASSQSTSGSYEQYF	TGCGCCAGCAGCCAAAGCACTAGCGGCTCCTACGAGCAGTACTTC
TRBJ2-7	NA	TRBV5-1	TRBD2	CASRTSGIYEQYF	TGCGCCAGCCGGACTAGCGGGATCTACGAGCAGTACTTC
TRBJ2-7	NA	TRBV28	TRBD1	CASSLWGQSNHEQYF	TGTGCCAGCAGTTTATGGGGACAGTCTAACCACGAGCAGTACTTC
TRBJ2-2	once	TRBV19	NA	CASSSRQSNTGELFF	TGTGCCAGTAGTAGTCGACAATCGAACACCGGGGAGCTGTTTTTT